These 19 T cell receptor beta chains originate from one sample sequenced in a study of control samples from healthy donors and cancer patients. Sequencing used immunoSEQ multiplex PCR; TCRdb keeps in-frame clones, though not all of them. The table shows around 170,000 clones, with roughly nine tenths occurring only once. The source material was blood. The receptors shown here come from a woman aged 30 to 39 in good health.

This clone was detected only once. V gene TRBV5-1 combines with J gene TRBJ1-6; TRBD1 might be the D (5 bases). Germline values: CDR1 SGHRS, CDR2 YFSETQ. The CDR3 spans 14 residues. V lost 1 base to trimming and J lost 10 bases, with 12 bases between them. The CDR3 DNA follows: TGCGCCAGCAGCTTGACAGGTCTGGGCTCACCCCTCCACTTT. It specifies CASSLTGLGSPLHF.

The chain recombines TRBV30 with TRBJ1-3, with D unresolved. With 4 bases removed from V and 0 bases from J, the gap between germline ends came to 7 bases. Germline CDR1 is GTSNPN and CDR2 is SVGIG (reference sequence). This CDR3 has 13 residues. The CDR3 nucleotides read TGTGCCTGGACTCCCCTCTCTGGAAACACCATATATTTT. It encodes CAWTPLSGNTIYF.

The rearrangement joins TRBV24-1 to TRBJ2-2, with 7 nucleotides matching TRBD1. CDR3 length equals 16 residues. Germline CDR1 is KGHDR and CDR2 is SFDVKD. The J segment lost 4 bases and the V segment lost 2 bases, leaving 6 bases of the junction unmatched. CDR3 coding DNA: TGTGCCACCAGTGATTACACAGGGGTTCCCACCGGGGAGCTGTTTTTT. This translates into CATSDYTGVPTGELFF.

J is TRBJ2-7 and V is TRBV2; D remains ambiguous. This CDR3 region has 18 residues. Germline V gives CDR1 SNHLY, CDR2 FYNNEI. The V end was cut by 6 bases, the J end by 3 bases, with 27 bases between. The CDR3 coding sequence is TGTGCCAGCAGGAAGGGTGCAGGTTTTGGTGGACGAGGCTACGAGCAGTACTTC. It specifies CASRKGAGFGGRGYEQYF.

The chain has TRBV11-2 and TRBJ2-7; no clear D gene. Germline V gene data show CDR1 as SGHAT and CDR2 as FQNNGV. Trimming left V 3 bases short and J 7 bases short, with 10 bases between. This CDR3 has 12 residues. CDR3: CASSFLDLEQYF. For the CDR3, the DNA is TGTGCCAGCAGCTTCCTCGACTTAGAGCAGTACTTC. Full variable domain (outside the CDR3, taken from reference TRBV11-2 and TRBJ2-7): EAGVAQSPRYKIIEKRQSVAFWCNPISGHATLYWYQQILGQGPKLLIQFQNNGVVDDSQLPKDRFSAERLKGVDSTLKIQPAKLEDSAVYLCASSFLDLEQYFGPGTRLTVT.

This chain connects TRBV11-2 to TRBJ2-7, with 7 positions matching TRBD1. Germline V gene lookup returns CDR1 SGHAT and CDR2 FQNNGV. V was clipped by 5 bases and J by 2 bases; unmatched bases: 9. CDR3 size: 15 residues. CDR3 DNA: TGTGCCAGCAGCCCCTCAACCGGGACAGCCTACGAGCAGTACTTC. Its translation: CASSPSTGTAYEQYF.

This rearrangement joins TRBV6-5 to TRBJ2-1; D call uncertain. The CDR3 contains 15 residues. Germline lookup yields CDR1 MNHEY and CDR2 SVGAGI. With 6 bases removed from V and 2 bases from J, the gap between germline ends came to 14 bases. CDR3 in amino acids: CASSRLLGTYNEQFF. For the CDR3, the DNA is TGTGCCAGCAGCCGCCTCCTCGGAACCTACAATGAGCAGTTCTTC.

The rearrangement joins TRBV18 to TRBJ1-6; D ambiguous. The CDR3 consists of 13 residues. Trimming left V 5 bases short and J 7 bases short, with 9 bases between. In germline, CDR1 is KGHSH, CDR2 LQKENI. CDR3 sequence: CASSSDLNSPLHF. The DNA of the CDR3 is TGTGCCAGCTCATCTGACCTGAATTCACCCCTCCACTTT.

The chain is built from TRBV7-2 and TRBJ2-7; 12 bases agree with TRBD2. The J segment lost 2 bases and the V segment lost 5 bases, leaving 4 bases of the junction unmatched. The CDR3 is 15 amino acids. Germline V gene lookup returns CDR1 SGHTA and CDR2 FQGNSA. The CDR3: CASSPWTSGTYEQYF. In DNA, the CDR3 is TGTGCCAGCAGCCCATGGACTAGCGGGACCTACGAGCAGTACTTC.

This sequence joins TRBV7-2 and TRBJ2-7, with D possibly TRBD2 on 6 matching bases. Between the trimmed V and J ends, which lost 5 bases and 4 bases, there was a span of 18 bases. This CDR3 contains 15 residues. Germline CDR1 and CDR2: SGHTA and FQGNSA. The CDR3 DNA reads TGTGCCAGCAGCCGGGATGGGATAGGGAGGTACGAGCAGTACTTC. Translating gives CASSRDGIGRYEQYF. The entire variable domain, with the rest obtained from reference TRBV7-2 and TRBJ2-7, is as follows: GAGVSQSPSNKVTEKGKDVELRCDPISGHTALYWYRQSLGQGLEFLIYFQGNSAPDKSGLPSDRFSAERTGGSVSTLTIQRTQQEDSAVYLCASSRDGIGRYEQYFGPGTRLTVT.

This chain joins TRBV9 and TRBJ1-3; no clear D gene. V shed 3 bases and J shed 0 bases, with 7 bases lying between them. The CDR3 consists of 14 residues. CDR1 SGDLS and CDR2 YYNGEE come from the germline V gene. CDR3 coding DNA: TGTGCCAGCAGCGATGGGGACTCTGGAAACACCATATATTTT. It yields the protein CASSDGDSGNTIYF.

The rearrangement joins TRBV19 to TRBJ2-1; D uncertain. The V gene's germline CDR1 is LNHDA and CDR2 SQIVND (reference sequence). The CDR3 is made up of 13 amino acids. Trimming shortened V by 6 bases and J by 12 bases, and 18 bases separated the two germline ends. The CDR3 nucleotides read TGTGCCAGTAGAGGAGACTTTCTTTTCAGGCAGTTCTTC. Amino acids: CASRGDFLFRQFF.

The chain is built from TRBV9 and TRBJ2-1; no clear D. Looked up from germline, CDR1 is SGDLS and CDR2 is YYNGEE. Between the trimmed V and J ends, which lost 4 bases and 8 bases, there was a span of 13 bases. The CDR3 contains 13 residues. In DNA form, the CDR3 reads TGTGCCAGCAGCCCCCCACTCTGGGATGAGCAGTTCTTC. Its protein is CASSPPLWDEQFF.

This clone was counted a few times. This chain joins TRBV6-2 or TRBV6-3 and TRBJ2-7; D is unresolved. The CDR3 totals 16 residues. Trimming removed 2 bases from V and 7 bases from J, with 21 bases in between. Germline CDR1 MNHEY, CDR2 SVGEGT. The CDR3 DNA is TGTGCCAGCAGTTACCCTCGACCCCCCGACGGATGGGAGCAGTACTTC. Its translation: CASSYPRPPDGWEQYF.

The rearrangement joins TRBV30 to TRBJ2-2; D not certain. The CDR3 runs 12 residues. V was pared by 3 bases and J by 6 bases, with 8 bases between. Germline V gene data show CDR1 as GTSNPN and CDR2 as SVGIG (reference sequence). DNA of the CDR3: TGTGCCTGGAGATCTCGAGCCGGGGAGCTGTTTTTT. Protein sequence: CAWRSRAGELFF.

V gene TRBV15 combines with J gene TRBJ2-5; D may be TRBD2 (7 bases). Trimming took 5 bases from V and 5 from J, leaving 15 bases between them. Germline V CDR1 and CDR2: LNHNV, YYDKDF (reference sequence). The CDR3 totals 14 residues. The chain's CDR3 is CATSGRGGSETQYF. The CDR3 coding sequence is TGTGCCACCAGCGGAAGGGGGGGTTCGGAGACCCAGTACTTC. Together with reference TRBV15 and TRBJ2-5, the CDR3 gives the full variable domain: DAMVIQNPRYQVTQFGKPVTLSCSQTLNHNVMYWYQQKSSQAPKLLFHYYDKDFNNEADTPDNFQSRRPNTSFCFLDIRSPGLGDTAMYLCATSGRGGSETQYFGPGTRLLVL.

The rearrangement links TRBV28 to TRBJ1-3; the D gene is possibly TRBD1 (6 bases). This CDR3 is 13 amino acids long. The V end lost 3 bases, the J end lost 4 bases, and 7 bases lay between the germline ends. Germline assignment: CDR1 MDHEN and CDR2 SYDVKM. The CDR3 region has the DNA TGTGCCAGCAGTTTCGGGGGCGGAAACACCATATATTTT. Translation gives CASSFGGGNTIYF.

The chain couples TRBV2 to TRBJ1-1; 7 nucleotides line up with TRBD1. Unmatched junction bases numbered 6, after V lost 6 bases and J lost 11 bases. Germline loops: CDR1 SNHLY, CDR2 FYNNEI. The CDR3 is made up of 11 amino acids. The DNA of the CDR3 is TGTGCCAGCAGGGGGGGGACAGCCGCTTTCTTT. Protein: CASRGGTAAFF.

This chain connects TRBV7-9 to TRBJ2-5; 11 nucleotides match TRBD1. The germline V gene has CDR1 SEHNR and CDR2 FQNEAQ (reference sequence). CDR3 length equals 15 residues. V dropped 10 bases and J dropped 5; count of bases not matched to a gene: 12. CDR3 coding DNA: TGTGCCAACAGGGTTGGACAGGGGGCATCGGAGACCCAGTACTTC. Translating it yields CANRVGQGASETQYF.